Listed below are T cell receptor beta chains from one sample, sequenced in a study of T cells in Graves' hyperthyroidism and ophthalmopathy. Using its own MiXCR run on the multiplex PCR reads, TCRdb lists one record per CDR3 protein. The sample has some 350,000 distinct CDR3 sequences, just under 25% seen once. Sample: blood. These receptors were taken from a man between 45 and 60 years old with Graves' hyperthyroidism. Both conserved end residues are part of each CDR3. A D gene is named only where the DNA matches it firmly. Clone sizes are given selectively: once, few, many, or a class where the clone is expanded.

cdr3_nt	cdr3_aa	d_call	v_call	j_call	clone_size
TGTGCCAGCAGCTCATCCGGGACAGGGTGGAGCTACGAGCAGTACTTC	CASSSSGTGWSYEQYF	TRBD1	TRBV7-2	TRBJ2-7	many
TGTGCCTGGGTTTATGGGACTAGCGGGAGATCGGAGCAGTTCTTC	CAWVYGTSGRSEQFF	TRBD2	TRBV30	TRBJ2-1	few
TGTGCCAGCAGGGGTAACTCGGGTGGCACTAATGAAAAACTGTTTTTT	CASRGNSGGTNEKLFF	-	TRBV28	TRBJ1-4	few
TGTGCCAGCAGCACTCTGGGACAGTACAATGAGCAGTTCTTC	CASSTLGQYNEQFF	TRBD1	TRBV5-6	TRBJ2-1	few
TGCAGCGTCATAACTCCGACCGGTAACTATGGCTACACCTTC	CSVITPTGNYGYTF	-	TRBV29-1	TRBJ1-2	few
TGTGCCAGTACCGCGACAGGGGCGACTAATTCACCCCTCCACTTT	CASTATGATNSPLHF	TRBD1	TRBV19	TRBJ1-6	-
TGTGCCAGCAGTGAAGGTGGACTAGCGGGAGGGATGTTGGAGACCCAGTACTTC	CASSEGGLAGGMLETQYF	TRBD2	TRBV2	TRBJ2-5	-
TGTGCCAGTACAGTACAGCTCTATAGCAATCAGCCCCAGCATTTT	CASTVQLYSNQPQHF	-	TRBV19	TRBJ1-5	-
TGTGCCAGCAGTTTGAGGGGACTAGCGGCCTACAATGGGCAGTTCTTC	CASSLRGLAAYNGQFF	TRBD2	TRBV12-3/TRBV12-4	TRBJ2-1	-
TGTGCCAGCAGAGACCCGGGACAGGGAGAAACTGAAGCTTTCTTT	CASRDPGQGETEAFF	TRBD1	TRBV6-1	TRBJ1-1	few
TGTGCCAGCAGCTTATCCTTCCAAGAGACCCAGTACTTC	CASSLSFQETQYF	-	TRBV11-3	TRBJ2-5	-
TGTGCCTGGAGTGTCGGACTAGCGGGAGGTACAGATACGCAGTATTTT	CAWSVGLAGGTDTQYF	TRBD2	TRBV30	TRBJ2-3	-
TGCAGTGCAAGTCTAGCGGGAGACGAGCAGTACTTC	CSASLAGDEQYF	TRBD2	TRBV20-1	TRBJ2-7	-
TGTGCCAGCAGTTTTTCCGAAGCGGGGACTGAAGCTTTCTTT	CASSFSEAGTEAFF	-	TRBV12-3/TRBV12-4	TRBJ1-1	-
TGCAGCGTTATGACAGGGAACACTGAAGCTTTCTTT	CSVMTGNTEAFF	-	TRBV29-1	TRBJ1-1	many
TGTGCCAGCAGCCATATCTACGGGGGCGGAGAGACCCAGTACTTC	CASSHIYGGGETQYF	-	TRBV14	TRBJ2-5	-
TGCAGTGCTAACTTACAGGGGGCGGTCAACAATGAGCAGTTCTTC	CSANLQGAVNNEQFF	TRBD1	TRBV20-1	TRBJ2-1	-